Described below is a single T cell receptor beta chain sequence and its context. The antigen is not known. Per the germline V gene, CDR1 is SGHAT and CDR2 is FQNNGV. This CDR3 has 17 residues. V lost 2 bases to trimming and J lost 4 bases; unmatched junction nucleotides: 13. The record originates from a study of T cell clones after liver transplantation. Study background: In this trial, immunosuppression withdrawal was attempted within 2 years of liver transplant. As an antigen-independent comparator, third-party-reactive TCRbeta sequences came from pre-transplant mixed lymphocyte reactions. Findings of the study overall: The donor-reactive repertoire was only partly measurable in two subjects, lacking donor cells.

The assay was immunoSEQ multiplex PCR, and TCRdb's table has in-frame clones only and misses some. The table records approximately 51,000 clones, roughly nine tenths of them present only once. This sequence was found in a human patient who received a liver transplant. T cells may partly derive from the graft donor. Specimen: CD8+ T cells from blood, collected 12 months after liver transplant. The chain links TRBV11-2 to TRBJ1-1; 7 positions match TRBD1. CDR3 DNA sequence: TGTGCCAGCAGCTTAACAGACAGGGCGGTTGGGGTCACTGAAGCTTTCTTT. Translated: CASSLTDRAVGVTEAFF. Full variable domain (remainder filled in from reference TRBV11-2 and TRBJ1-1): EAGVAQSPRYKIIEKRQSVAFWCNPISGHATLYWYQQILGQGPKLLIQFQNNGVVDDSQLPKDRFSAERLKGVDSTLKIQPAKLEDSAVYLCASSLTDRAVGVTEAFFGQGTRLTVV.